The 30 T cell receptor beta chains in this list originate from one sample, sequenced in a study of blood T cell repertoires in COVID-19 (dated by TCRdb to the early 2020s). Library creation used the immunoSEQ multiplex PCR assay. TCRdb stores this immuneACCESS table with in-frame sequences only. Part of the clones is absent; in the studies checked, under half of the shortfall reflects unresolved V genes, and no reason is known for the rest. The sample includes 300,000 to 350,000 clones, with around 90% observed a single time. Roughly 2.1% of the sample belongs to the ten largest clones. The sample was peripheral blood. These receptor sequences come from a man between 18 and 35 years old with active or convalescent COVID-19.

The rearrangement joins TRBV24-1 to TRBJ2-1; 7 bases map to TRBD2. Germline CDR1 KGHDR, CDR2 SFDVKD. Trimming took 4 bases from V and 0 from J; bases not matched to a gene: 8. The CDR3 covers 17 residues. CDR3 nucleotide sequence: TGTGCCACCAGTGACCCCTCCAGCGGGGCCTCCTACAATGAGCAGTTCTTC. This codes for CATSDPSSGASYNEQFF.

J is TRBJ2-1 and V is TRBV7-9; 7 bases align to TRBD2. CDR1 is SEHNR and CDR2 is FQNEAQ in the germline V gene (reference sequence). This CDR3 region has 16 residues. The V segment lost 5 bases and the J segment 2 bases; nucleotides outside the gene matches: 9. The CDR3 nucleotides read TGTGCCAGCAGCCCCGGGGCGGGAGTACCCTACAATGAGCAGTTCTTC. The encoded protein is CASSPGAGVPYNEQFF.

This chain uses TRBV21-1 with TRBJ2-5; the DNA was not compared with TRBD1, the D call given in the table. TRBV21-1 is recorded as a pseudogene. The CDR3 runs to 16 residues. In DNA, the CDR3 is TGTGCCAGCAGCGGAAAGGCCCAGGGGTTGGGAGAGACCCAGTACTTC. As protein: CASSGKAQGLGETQYF.

The genes are TRBV19 and TRBJ1-5, with 8 bases lining up with TRBD1. Germline CDR1 and CDR2: LNHDA and SQIVND (reference sequence). The CDR3 runs to 15 residues. V shed 5 bases and J 4 bases; nucleotides not matched to a gene: 7. The CDR3 nucleotides read TGTGCCAGTAGTCGACTTGGACAGGGAAATCAGCCCCAGCATTTT. It encodes CASSRLGQGNQPQHF. The full variable domain, in which reference TRBV19 and TRBJ1-5 provide the parts outside the CDR3, is DGGITQSPKYLFRKEGQNVTLSCEQNLNHDAMYWYRQDPGQGLRLIYYSQIVNDFQKGDIAEGYSVSREKKESFPLTVTSAQKNPTAFYLCASSRLGQGNQPQHFGDGTRLSIL.

The chain recombines TRBV7-8 with TRBJ1-6, with D unclear. The germline CDR1 and CDR2 sequences are SGHVS and FQNEAQ. The V gene lost 5 bases and the J gene lost 6 bases, with 11 bases spanning the gap. This CDR3 comprises 14 residues. In DNA, the CDR3 is TGTGCCAGCAGCGTCCGGGCGGGTAATTCACCCCTCCACTTT. Its translation: CASSVRAGNSPLHF.

The chain recombines TRBV7-8 with TRBJ1-4; 9 bases match TRBD1. Germline lookup yields CDR1 SGHVS and CDR2 FQNEAQ. This CDR3 is built from 15 residues. V was clipped by 3 bases and J by 7 bases; unmatched bases: 6. Here the CDR3 reads CASSFGQGRSEKLFF. In DNA form, the CDR3 reads TGTGCCAGCAGCTTCGGACAGGGGAGGAGTGAAAAACTGTTTTTT.

The V call is TRBV25-1, the J call TRBJ2-2; TRBD1 aligns across 7 bases. Germline-derived CDR1 and CDR2 are MGHDK and SYGVNS. After removal of 6 bases from V and 5 bases from J, the junction contained 6 bases not matched to a gene. The CDR3 consists of 14 residues. The CDR3, as DNA: TGTGCCAGCAGACCCGACAGGGAGACCGGGGAGCTGTTTTTT. As protein: CASRPDRETGELFF.

The rearrangement links TRBV5-6 to TRBJ1-2; D uncertain. This CDR3 is built from 14 residues. The V gene's germline CDR1 is SGHDT and CDR2 YYEEEE. Trimming removed 0 bases from V and 3 bases from J, with 9 bases in between. The CDR3 loop is CASSLVSTHYGYTF. The CDR3 DNA follows: TGTGCCAGCAGCTTGGTTTCCACTCACTATGGCTACACCTTC.

Comment on this clone: Other DNA sequences of this sample code for an identical CDR3. This rearrangement joins TRBV6-5 to TRBJ1-4; D may be TRBD1 (5 bases). V was clipped by 0 bases and J by 8 bases, with 10 bases between them. CDR1 and CDR2 from the germline V gene are MNHEY and SVGAGI. This CDR3 comprises 14 residues. The CDR3 DNA reads as TGTGCCAGCAGTTACTCGGGGGGAGGGGAAAAACTGTTTTTT. This sequence encodes CASSYSGGGEKLFF.

The chain combines TRBV6-2 or TRBV6-3 with TRBJ2-2; a possible D gene is TRBD1 (5 bases). V lost 0 bases, J lost 3 bases, and 11 bases lay in between. This CDR3 has 16 amino acids. The germline V gene has CDR1 MNHEY and CDR2 SVGEGT. The CDR3 DNA reads TGTGCCAGCAGTTACTCGGGGCTTTCCTACACCGGGGAGCTGTTTTTT. Translating gives CASSYSGLSYTGELFF.

The chain joins TRBV6-9 to TRBJ1-3; D perhaps matches TRBD1 (6 bases). V lost 4 bases, J lost 0 bases, and 10 bases lay in between. Germline V CDR1 and CDR2: MNHGY, SVAAGI. The CDR3 length is 15 residues. CDR3 sequence reads: CASSFDRSSGNTIYF. The CDR3 DNA reads TGTGCCAGCAGTTTCGACAGGTCCTCTGGAAACACCATATATTTT.

V usage is TRBV7-2 and J usage is TRBJ1-5; TRBD1 agrees at 7 bases. There are 15 residues in the CDR3. Germline-derived CDR1 and CDR2 are SGHTA and FQGNSA. After removal of 5 bases from V and 1 base from J, the junction contained 5 bases not matched to a gene. The CDR3 DNA sequence: TGTGCCAGCAGCCCAGACAGGGCAAGCAATCAGCCCCAGCATTTT. Translated: CASSPDRASNQPQHF.

The J gene is TRBJ2-2, the V gene TRBV7-6, with a tentative D call TRBD2 (6 bases). CDR3 length equals 16 residues. Germline-derived CDR1 and CDR2 are SGHVS and FNYEAQ. V was cut by 1 base and J by 4 bases, with 13 bases left in between. The CDR3 DNA is TGTGCCAGCAGCTTAGTCGGGGGTCGATCCACCGGGGAGCTGTTTTTT. Protein sequence: CASSLVGGRSTGELFF.

This clone was seen only once. The chain joins TRBV7-9 to TRBJ2-6, with TRBD1 identical over 8 bases. V was clipped by 5 bases and J by 1 base; unmatched bases: 13. The CDR3 is made up of 19 amino acids. CDR1 SEHNR and CDR2 FQNEAQ come from the germline V gene (reference sequence). The CDR3 sequence: CASSPARQGSLSGANVLTF. CDR3 DNA sequence: TGTGCCAGCAGCCCAGCCCGACAGGGGAGTCTTTCTGGGGCCAACGTCCTGACTTTC.

V and J are TRBV27 and TRBJ2-5, with D possibly matching TRBD2 (6 bases). CDR3 length equals 15 residues. The V end lost 6 bases, the J end lost 1 base, and 15 bases lay between the germline ends. The germline gives CDR1 MNHEY, CDR2 SMNVEV (reference sequence). The CDR3 DNA reads TGTGCCAGCAGGCCCGGAGGGCCGACCCAAGAGACCCAGTACTTC. Translated: CASRPGGPTQETQYF.

The chain uses TRBV7-2 and TRBJ2-1; perhaps TRBD2 as D (6 bases). The CDR3 runs 15 residues. Trimming pared 3 bases from V and 3 bases from J, leaving 12 bases between. Germline-derived CDR1 and CDR2 are SGHTA and FQGNSA. The CDR3 reads CASSLYGGDYNEQFF. In nucleotides, the CDR3 is TGTGCCAGCAGCTTGTATGGAGGGGACTACAATGAGCAGTTCTTC. Supplemented by reference TRBV7-2 and TRBJ2-1, the full variable domain reads GAGVSQSPSNKVTEKGKDVELRCDPISGHTALYWYRQSLGQGLEFLIYFQGNSAPDKSGLPSDRFSAERTGGSVSTLTIQRTQQEDSAVYLCASSLYGGDYNEQFFGPGTRLTVL.

This chain joins TRBV5-1 and TRBJ2-1; a weak D match, TRBD2 (6 bases). CDR1 is SGHRS, CDR2 YFSETQ, per germline. V was clipped by 4 bases and J by 7 bases, with 18 bases between them. The CDR3 runs 15 residues. CDR3 DNA sequence: TGCGCCAGCAGCCGGGACCCCGGGAGTACGAATGAGCAGTTCTTC. Protein: CASSRDPGSTNEQFF.

The J gene is TRBJ2-2, the V gene TRBV3-1 (or the pseudogene TRBV3-2); no clear D. Germline loops: CDR1 LGHDT, CDR2 YNNKEL (reference sequence). This CDR3 spans 16 amino acids. V lost 4 bases to trimming and J lost 2 bases, with 14 bases between them. The CDR3 DNA reads as TGTGCCAGCAGCCCACTTGAGGATAAAAACACCGGGGAGCTGTTTTTT. This sequence encodes CASSPLEDKNTGELFF.

This clone has only one observation. The CDR3 loop is CASSERQEYSNQPQHF. The CDR3 region has the DNA TGTGCCAGCAGTGAACGGCAGGAATATAGCAATCAGCCCCAGCATTTT. The chain joins TRBV6-1 to TRBJ1-5; the D is unclear. The CDR3 has 16 amino acids. V lost 2 bases, J lost 0 bases, and 11 bases lay in between. Germline-derived CDR1 and CDR2 are MNHNS and SASEGT.

The chain is built from TRBV7-9 and TRBJ1-6, with a weak D call TRBD1 (6 bases). Germline V lookup: CDR1 SEHNR, CDR2 FQNEAQ (reference sequence). V dropped 4 bases and J dropped 14 bases, with 12 bases sitting between them. The CDR3 runs to 12 residues. The CDR3 DNA reads TGTGCCAGCAGCTCCGAGACAGGTACCCTCCACTTT. Amino acid sequence: CASSSETGTLHF.

This clone showed up just once. The V and J genes are TRBV12-3 or TRBV12-4 and TRBJ1-2; 7 nucleotides align to TRBD1. The CDR3 runs 13 residues. V was pared by 6 bases and J by 2 bases, with 3 bases of the junction left unmatched. The chain's CDR3 is CASSQGQNYGYTF. CDR3 bases: TGTGCCAGCAGCCAGGGACAGAACTATGGCTACACCTTC.

This rearrangement joins TRBV28 to TRBJ2-7; 10 nucleotides match TRBD2. The CDR3 has 14 residues. Germline V gene sequence: CDR1 MDHEN, CDR2 SYDVKM. V trimming: 8 bases; J trimming: 2 bases; junction bases outside the gene matches: 6. The CDR3: CASYEREGTYEQYF. As DNA, the CDR3 is TGTGCCAGCTACGAGCGGGAGGGAACCTACGAGCAGTACTTC.

V is TRBV6-1 and J is TRBJ1-1, with TRBD1 as a possible D gene (6 bases). V was shortened by 8 bases and J by 3 bases, with 13 bases between the two germline ends. CDR1 MNHNS and CDR2 SASEGT come from the germline V gene. The CDR3 is 13 residues long. The DNA for the CDR3 is TGTGCCAGCGTTGCGGGGGCGGACACTGAAGCTTTCTTT. Its protein is CASVAGADTEAFF.

The V gene is TRBV19, the J gene TRBJ2-3, with 7 bases identical to TRBD2. This CDR3 comprises 13 residues. The ends lost 11 bases at V and 2 bases at J; junction bases unmatched: 7. CDR1 is LNHDA and CDR2 is SQIVND in the germline V gene (reference sequence). CDR3 protein: CARVLADTDTQYF. Written as DNA, the CDR3 is TGTGCCCGGGTGCTAGCGGACACAGATACGCAGTATTTT.

The gene calls are TRBV9 and TRBJ2-1; 10 positions agree with TRBD2. CDR1 and CDR2 from the germline V gene are SGDLS and YYNGEE. CDR3 size: 16 residues. Trimming took 4 bases from V and 5 from J; bases not matched to a gene: 9. In DNA form, the CDR3 reads TGTGCCAGCAGCCCAATTGGACTAGCGGAGGACAATGAGCAGTTCTTC. It codes for CASSPIGLAEDNEQFF.

This clone is a singleton in its sample. The same CDR3 also results from other DNA sequences found in this sample. This chain connects TRBV27 to TRBJ1-5; D perhaps matches TRBD1 (6 bases). Deletions cut 3 bases from V and 2 bases from J, with 11 bases between. The CDR3 length is 15 residues. Germline assignment: CDR1 MNHEY and CDR2 SMNVEV (reference sequence). Here the CDR3 reads CASSFSRGGNQPQHF. CDR3 coding DNA: TGTGCCAGCAGTTTCTCCAGGGGAGGCAATCAGCCCCAGCATTTT.

J is TRBJ2-5 and V is TRBV5-4, with 7 bases matching TRBD1. Germline loops: CDR1 SGHNT, CDR2 YYREEE (reference sequence). Germline trimming cut 4 bases from V and 3 bases from J; bases unmatched to any gene: 9. The CDR3 has 15 amino acids. The CDR3 loop is CASSPGTDIEETQYF. The CDR3 DNA sequence: TGTGCCAGCAGCCCCGGGACAGATATCGAAGAGACCCAGTACTTC.

The chain employs TRBV15 and TRBJ1-1, with TRBD1 as a possible D gene (5 bases). There are 18 residues in the CDR3. V was cut by 0 bases and J by 0 bases, with 17 bases left in between. Germline V gene data show CDR1 as LNHNV and CDR2 as YYDKDF (reference sequence). CDR3 nucleotide sequence: TGTGCCACCAGCAGAGACAGGGAACTACGCCTCATGAACACTGAAGCTTTCTTT. This translates into CATSRDRELRLMNTEAFF. The variable domain in full, with the rest retrieved from reference TRBV15 and TRBJ1-1, is DAMVIQNPRYQVTQFGKPVTLSCSQTLNHNVMYWYQQKSSQAPKLLFHYYDKDFNNEADTPDNFQSRRPNTSFCFLDIRSPGLGDTAMYLCATSRDRELRLMNTEAFFGQGTRLTVV.

The chain recombines TRBV7-3 with TRBJ1-1, with 9 bases matching TRBD1. CDR3 length equals 14 residues. V shed 5 bases, J shed 1 base, and the junction held 2 bases outside the gene matches. CDR1 and CDR2 from the germline V gene are SGHTA and FQGTGA. The CDR3 loop reads CASSKTGGNTEAFF. The CDR3 DNA reads as TGTGCCAGCAGCAAGACAGGGGGGAACACTGAAGCTTTCTTT.

The chain links TRBV4-1 to TRBJ2-1, with 9 bases that match TRBD2. This CDR3 contains 19 residues. Germline lookup yields CDR1 MGHRA and CDR2 YSYEKL. The J segment lost 0 bases and the V segment lost 4 bases, leaving 13 bases of the junction unmatched. As DNA, the CDR3 is TGCGCCAGCAGCCCCCGGACTAGCGAAGTAATTCCCTCCTACAATGAGCAGTTCTTC. This sequence encodes CASSPRTSEVIPSYNEQFF.